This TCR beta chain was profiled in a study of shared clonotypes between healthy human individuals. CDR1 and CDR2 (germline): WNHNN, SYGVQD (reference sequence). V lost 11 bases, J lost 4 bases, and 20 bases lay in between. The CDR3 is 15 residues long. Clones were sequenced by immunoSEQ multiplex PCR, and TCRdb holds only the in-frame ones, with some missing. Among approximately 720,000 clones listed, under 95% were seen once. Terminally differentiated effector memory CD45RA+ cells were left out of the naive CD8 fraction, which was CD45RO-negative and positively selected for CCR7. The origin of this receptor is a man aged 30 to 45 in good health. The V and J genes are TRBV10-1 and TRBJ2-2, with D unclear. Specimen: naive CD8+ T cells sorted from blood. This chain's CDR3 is CAPLLLDARTGELFF. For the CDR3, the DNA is TGCGCCCCCCTTTTGTTAGACGCGCGCACCGGGGAGCTGTTTTTT.